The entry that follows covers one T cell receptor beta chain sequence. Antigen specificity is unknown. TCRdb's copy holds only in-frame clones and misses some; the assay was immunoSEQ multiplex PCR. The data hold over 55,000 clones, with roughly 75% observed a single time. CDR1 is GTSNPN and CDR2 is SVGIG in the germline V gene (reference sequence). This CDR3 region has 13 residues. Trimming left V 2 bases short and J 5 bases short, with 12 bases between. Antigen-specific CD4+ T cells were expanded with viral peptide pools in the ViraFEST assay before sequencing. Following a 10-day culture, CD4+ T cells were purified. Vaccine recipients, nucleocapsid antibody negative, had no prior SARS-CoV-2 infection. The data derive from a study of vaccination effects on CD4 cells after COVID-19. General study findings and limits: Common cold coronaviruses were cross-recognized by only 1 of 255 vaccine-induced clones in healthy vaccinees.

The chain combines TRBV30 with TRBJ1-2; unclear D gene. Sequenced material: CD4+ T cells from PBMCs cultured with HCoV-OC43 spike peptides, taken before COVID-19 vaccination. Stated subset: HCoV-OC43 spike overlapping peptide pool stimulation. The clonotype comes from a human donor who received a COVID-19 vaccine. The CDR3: CAWSKGIGYGYTF. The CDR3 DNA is TGTGCCTGGAGTAAAGGGATCGGGTATGGCTACACCTTC. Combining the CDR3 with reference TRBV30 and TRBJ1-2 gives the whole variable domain SQTIHQWPATLVQPVGSPLSLECTVEGTSNPNLYWYRQAAGRGLQLLFYSVGIGQISSEVPQNLSASRPQDRQFILSSKKLLLSDSGFYLCAWSKGIGYGYTFGSGTRLTVV.